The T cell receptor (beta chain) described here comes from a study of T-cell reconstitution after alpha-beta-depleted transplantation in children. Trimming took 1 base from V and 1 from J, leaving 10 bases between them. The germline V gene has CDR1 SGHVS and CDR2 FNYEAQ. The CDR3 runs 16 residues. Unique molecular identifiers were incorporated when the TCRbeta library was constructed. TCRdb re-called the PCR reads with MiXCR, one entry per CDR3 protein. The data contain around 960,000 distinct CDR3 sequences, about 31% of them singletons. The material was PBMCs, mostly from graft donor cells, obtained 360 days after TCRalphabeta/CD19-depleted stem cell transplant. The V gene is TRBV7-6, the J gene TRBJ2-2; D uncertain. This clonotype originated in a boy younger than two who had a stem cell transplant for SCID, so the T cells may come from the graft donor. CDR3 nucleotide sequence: TGTGCCAGCAGCTTAGTAGGGTTTCGGAACACCGGGGAGCTGTTTTTT. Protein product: CASSLVGFRNTGELFF.